The 12 T cell receptor beta chains presented below share a single source sample, sequenced in a study of shared clonotypes between healthy human individuals. Here immunoSEQ multiplex PCR was the method, and the copy in TCRdb shows in-frame clones only, minus some. This repertoire shows 2 million to 2.5 million clones, roughly 90% found once; its top ten account for 0.3% to 0.4%. The specimen sequenced was naive CD4+ T cells from PBMCs. This sample's subset: CD45RA+ positively selected. Source of these receptors: a young man in good health. Some clones in this sample may be carry-over from other donors' samples.

The chain combines TRBV9 with TRBJ2-2; D unclear. The germline CDR1 and CDR2 sequences are SGDLS and YYNGEE. The CDR3 extends over 16 amino acids. V dropped 0 bases and J dropped 3 bases, with 12 bases sitting between them. The CDR3 DNA is TGTGCCAGCAGCGTAGGGGCAAAGGAGTACACCGGGGAGCTGTTTTTT. Protein sequence: CASSVGAKEYTGELFF.

This chain uses TRBV7-2 with TRBJ1-2; TRBD1 matches 9 bases. The germline V gene has CDR1 SGHTA and CDR2 FQGNSA. The CDR3 extends over 15 amino acids. With V trimmed by 4 bases and J by 5 bases, 8 bases remained unmatched. Written as DNA, the CDR3 is TGTGCCAGCAGCTACGAAGGACAGGGGATTTATGGCTACACCTTC. Its protein product is CASSYEGQGIYGYTF.

The rearrangement uses TRBV5-1 and TRBJ2-7, with D perhaps matching TRBD1 (6 bases). The V and J ends lost 4 bases and 3 bases respectively, with 17 bases between them. Germline loops: CDR1 SGHRS, CDR2 YFSETQ. The CDR3 has 15 amino acids. CDR3 nucleotides: TGCGCCAGCAGCCCATGGACAGAATCTCACTACGAGCAGTACTTC. This codes for CASSPWTESHYEQYF.

The rearrangement uses TRBV7-8 and TRBJ1-1, with D possibly TRBD1 on 5 matching bases. The CDR3 runs to 15 residues. Between the trimmed V and J ends, which lost 5 bases and 2 bases, there was a span of 15 bases. In germline, CDR1 is SGHVS, CDR2 FQNEAQ. The CDR3, as DNA: TGTGCCAGCAGCCAACCCGGGGCACCCAACACTGAAGCTTTCTTT. Its translation is CASSQPGAPNTEAFF.

The J gene is TRBJ2-7, the V gene TRBV27; no definite D call. Germline values: CDR1 MNHEY, CDR2 SMNVEV (reference sequence). Trimming removed 6 bases at V and 4 bases at J, with 16 bases between. This CDR3 comprises 14 residues. The CDR3 DNA reads as TGTGCCAGCAGGGCGGTAGGCTTGCCTTACGAGCAGTACTTC. This sequence encodes CASRAVGLPYEQYF.

The chain employs TRBV5-1 and TRBJ2-4; D might be TRBD1 or TRBD2, each matching 5 bases. CDR3 length: 17 amino acids. From germline, CDR1 is SGHRS and CDR2 YFSETQ. Trimming took 0 bases from V and 5 from J, leaving 18 bases between them. CDR3 in amino acids: CASSLGGSPGPENIQYF. DNA of the CDR3: TGCGCCAGCAGCTTGGGTGGGTCTCCGGGACCCGAAAACATTCAGTACTTC.

This chain links TRBV5-1 with TRBJ2-3, with 7 nucleotides matching TRBD1. Trimming at V came to 3 bases and at J to 3 bases, leaving 10 bases not matched to a gene. This CDR3 region has 16 residues. Germline assignment: CDR1 SGHRS and CDR2 YFSETQ. CDR3 sequence (DNA): TGCGCCAGCAGCTCGACGAGGGGGCAAAGGACAGATACGCAGTATTTT. This codes for CASSSTRGQRTDTQYF.

The V gene is TRBV18, the J gene TRBJ2-7; D remains ambiguous. Trimming stripped 0 bases from V and 5 bases from J, with 11 bases between. Germline CDR1 is KGHSH and CDR2 is LQKENI. The CDR3 is 14 amino acids. The CDR3 nucleotides are TGTGCCAGCTCACCACCCTCTCTATCGAACGAGCAGTACTTC. Amino acid sequence: CASSPPSLSNEQYF. The whole variable domain, remainder taken from reference TRBV18 and TRBJ2-7, is NAGVMQNPRHLVRRRGQEARLRCSPMKGHSHVYWYRQLPEEGLKFMVYLQKENIIDESGMPKERFSAEFPKEGPSILRIQQVVRGDSAAYFCASSPPSLSNEQYFGPGTRLTVT.

J is TRBJ2-7 and V is TRBV19; D possibly corresponds to TRBD1 (5 bases). Germline V gives CDR1 LNHDA, CDR2 SQIVND (reference sequence). Trimming removed 0 bases at V and 1 base at J, with 13 bases between. The CDR3 length is 16 residues. The CDR3 sequence is CASSIDGQGNSYEQYF. In DNA, the CDR3 is TGTGCCAGTAGTATAGATGGGCAGGGTAATTCCTACGAGCAGTACTTC.

This chain joins TRBV7-2 and TRBJ1-5; D perhaps matches TRBD1 (5 bases). Germline V gene lookup returns CDR1 SGHTA and CDR2 FQGNSA. Trimming removed 4 bases from V and 4 bases from J, with 23 bases in between. This CDR3 spans 18 amino acids. The CDR3 nucleotides read TGTGCCAGCAGCTCGATCGGGTCTTGGGGGGGAAGGAATCAGCCCCAGCATTTT. This translates into CASSSIGSWGGRNQPQHF.

This sequence joins TRBV4-1 and TRBJ2-1, with D hard to call. In germline, CDR1 is MGHRA, CDR2 YSYEKL. V lost 1 base and J 12 bases, leaving 16 bases between the germline ends. This CDR3 spans 14 amino acids. The CDR3 bases are TGCGCCAGCAGCCAAGTAGCCATCACCCGCGGGCAGTTCTTC. Amino acids: CASSQVAITRGQFF.

V gene TRBV20-1 combines with J gene TRBJ2-3, with unresolved D. Per germline, CDR1 DFQATT and CDR2 SNEGSKA (reference sequence). V was shortened by 5 bases and J by 4 bases, with 7 bases between the two germline ends. CDR3 length: 11 amino acids. CDR3 residues: CSAPKADTQYF. The CDR3 DNA follows: TGCAGTGCTCCTAAGGCAGATACGCAGTATTTT.